These T cell receptor beta chains were read from a single sample in a study of blood T cell repertoires in COVID-19. Sequenced by immunoSEQ multiplex PCR; TCRdb stores in-frame clones only, minus some. The repertoire holds 350,000 to 550,000 clones, 87% seen once, with almost 2% in the top ten. Sequencing input: PBMCs or T cells enriched from blood (not recorded which). The receptors shown here come from a woman between 18 and 29 years old with acute COVID-19. Each CDR3 is given with its conserved first and last residue.

TRBV28,CATFGAGDFYNEQFF
TRBV7-9,CASSLSLIRGLNTEAFF
TRBV7-9,CASRRTSGRAMNEQFF
TRBV6-5,CASTQVYNEQFF
TRBV7-9,CASSPGMAEAFF
TRBV12-3/TRBV12-4,CASNSRSNQPQHF
TRBV5-1,CASSFNQDRALNTEAFF
TRBV7-2,CASSLGGGRQTQYF
TRBV7-2,CASSPRTTFSTDTQYF
TRBV2,CASSLGQGAGQPQHF
TRBV5-1,CASSLIVSGSPYEQYF
TRBV5-8,CASSLSQGWTEAFF
TRBV19,CASSIGGGGRNYGYTF
TRBV7-8,CASSSTGNYGYTF
TRBV19,CASTRPSGRREGQYF
TRBV5-1,CASRVVSANTEAFF
TRBV9,CASSPYWTSGSSSTDTQYF
TRBV9,CASSVVDEQFF
TRBV2,CAIHGAGSRYEQYF
TRBV5-1,CASSPGQGVSNQPQHF
TRBV12-3/TRBV12-4,CASSISSRGEAFF
TRBV27,CASSTLGQGGEQYF